This T cell receptor (beta chain) is from a study of cytomegalovirus exposure and HLA in healthy donors. Findings and limits, study-wide: The study put 150 to 200 TCR beta chains on its list as cytomegalovirus-associated. Within a later analysis, the majority of CMV-associated TCR beta chains appeared HLA-restricted.

Vbeta (60) and Jbeta (13) primers were used in the PCR. Profiling relied on immunoSEQ multiplex PCR, and the TCRdb table lists in-frame clones only, not all of them. The repertoire holds some 70,000 clones, with approximately 72% as singletons. About this clone itself: Antigen specificity is unknown.

The sequence was collected from a woman in her 30s in good health and CMV-seronegative. Sequencing used PBMCs.

CDR3 sequence reads: CATSRRGQVYGYTF. The CDR3, as DNA: TGTGCCACCAGCAGACGCGGACAGGTTTATGGCTACACCTTC. This chain uses TRBV15 with TRBJ1-2; 7 bases are shared with TRBD1. V gave up 2 bases and J gave up 5 bases; unmatched junction bases: 5. CDR1 is LNHNV, CDR2 YYDKDF, per germline (reference sequence). This CDR3 comprises 14 residues. The full variable domain, with the rest looked up from reference TRBV15 and TRBJ1-2, is DAMVIQNPRYQVTQFGKPVTLSCSQTLNHNVMYWYQQKSSQAPKLLFHYYDKDFNNEADTPDNFQSRRPNTSFCFLDIRSPGLGDTAMYLCATSRRGQVYGYTFGSGTRLTVV.